Given below is one T cell receptor (beta chain) in context. These data come from a study of blood T cell repertoires in COVID-19. Study context: Samples came from the United States, Italy and Spain, spanning acute and convalescent COVID-19. T cells, B-cell-depleted T cells, or PBMCs supplied cDNA or gDNA.

Original handling: The authors estimated nucleated cell counts from reference gene primer amplification. The table came from immunoSEQ multiplex PCR; TCRdb's copy has only in-frame clones and leaves some out. V, J and clone size derive from that table, while D and trimming were established from the DNA sequence. The sample contains approximately 96,000 clones, over 90% of which appear only once. The CDR3 has 15 residues. Germline CDR1 SEHNR, CDR2 FQNEAQ (reference sequence). V shed 4 bases, J shed 8 bases, and the junction held 5 bases outside the gene matches. What was sequenced was peripheral blood. The sequence came from a man aged 60-69 years with acute or convalescent COVID-19. V usage is TRBV7-9 and J usage is TRBJ1-4; 12 nucleotides agree with TRBD1. The CDR3 sequence: CASSWGQGASEKLFF. The CDR3 nucleotides are TGTGCCAGCAGCTGGGGACAGGGGGCATCAGAAAAACTGTTTTTT.